This TCR beta chain stems from a study of Graves' ophthalmopathy and Graves' hyperthyroidism. From RNA, the CDR3 regions of TCR beta chains were amplified and sequenced. Following a first-round RT-PCR that used HTBI primers, a second-round multiplex PCR was carried out. One entry per CDR3 protein, called by TCRdb with MiXCR from the multiplex PCR reads. The repertoire holds around 1.1 million distinct CDR3 sequences, with approximately 35% as singletons. Study-level findings and limits: A model built from 13 signatures distinguished ophthalmopathy from stable hyperthyroidism with about 86% sensitivity and about 84% specificity.

The CDR3 length is 14 residues. In germline, CDR1 is SGDLS, CDR2 YYNGEE. V dropped 0 bases and J dropped 4 bases, with 11 bases sitting between them. Among the hyperthyroidism patients, all were newly diagnosed, aged 18 to 65, with under 2 months' duration. Ineligible for inclusion were patients with other autoimmune diseases, uncontrolled infections, pregnancy or lactation. Diagnosis relied on clinical symptoms, serum thyroxine, TRAb, thyroid ultrasound and orbital computed tomography. On this clonotype itself: Antigen unknown. A much larger clone lies a single base off, so this may be a read error.

The TCR comes from an adult man with Graves' hyperthyroidism. Sequencing was performed on peripheral blood or thyroid tissue (not recorded which). V is TRBV9 and J is TRBJ2-7, with D tentatively TRBD2 (5 bases). The CDR3 loop is CASSVGSPGYEQYF. Written as DNA, the CDR3 is TGTGCCAGCAGCGTAGGGAGCCCGGGATACGAGCAGTACTTC. The variable domain in full, completed from reference TRBV9 and TRBJ2-7, reads DSGVTQTPKHLITATGQRVTLRCSPRSGDLSVYWYQQSLDQGLQFLIQYYNGEERAKGNILERFSAQQFPDLHSELNLSSLELGDSALYFCASSVGSPGYEQYFGPGTRLTVT.